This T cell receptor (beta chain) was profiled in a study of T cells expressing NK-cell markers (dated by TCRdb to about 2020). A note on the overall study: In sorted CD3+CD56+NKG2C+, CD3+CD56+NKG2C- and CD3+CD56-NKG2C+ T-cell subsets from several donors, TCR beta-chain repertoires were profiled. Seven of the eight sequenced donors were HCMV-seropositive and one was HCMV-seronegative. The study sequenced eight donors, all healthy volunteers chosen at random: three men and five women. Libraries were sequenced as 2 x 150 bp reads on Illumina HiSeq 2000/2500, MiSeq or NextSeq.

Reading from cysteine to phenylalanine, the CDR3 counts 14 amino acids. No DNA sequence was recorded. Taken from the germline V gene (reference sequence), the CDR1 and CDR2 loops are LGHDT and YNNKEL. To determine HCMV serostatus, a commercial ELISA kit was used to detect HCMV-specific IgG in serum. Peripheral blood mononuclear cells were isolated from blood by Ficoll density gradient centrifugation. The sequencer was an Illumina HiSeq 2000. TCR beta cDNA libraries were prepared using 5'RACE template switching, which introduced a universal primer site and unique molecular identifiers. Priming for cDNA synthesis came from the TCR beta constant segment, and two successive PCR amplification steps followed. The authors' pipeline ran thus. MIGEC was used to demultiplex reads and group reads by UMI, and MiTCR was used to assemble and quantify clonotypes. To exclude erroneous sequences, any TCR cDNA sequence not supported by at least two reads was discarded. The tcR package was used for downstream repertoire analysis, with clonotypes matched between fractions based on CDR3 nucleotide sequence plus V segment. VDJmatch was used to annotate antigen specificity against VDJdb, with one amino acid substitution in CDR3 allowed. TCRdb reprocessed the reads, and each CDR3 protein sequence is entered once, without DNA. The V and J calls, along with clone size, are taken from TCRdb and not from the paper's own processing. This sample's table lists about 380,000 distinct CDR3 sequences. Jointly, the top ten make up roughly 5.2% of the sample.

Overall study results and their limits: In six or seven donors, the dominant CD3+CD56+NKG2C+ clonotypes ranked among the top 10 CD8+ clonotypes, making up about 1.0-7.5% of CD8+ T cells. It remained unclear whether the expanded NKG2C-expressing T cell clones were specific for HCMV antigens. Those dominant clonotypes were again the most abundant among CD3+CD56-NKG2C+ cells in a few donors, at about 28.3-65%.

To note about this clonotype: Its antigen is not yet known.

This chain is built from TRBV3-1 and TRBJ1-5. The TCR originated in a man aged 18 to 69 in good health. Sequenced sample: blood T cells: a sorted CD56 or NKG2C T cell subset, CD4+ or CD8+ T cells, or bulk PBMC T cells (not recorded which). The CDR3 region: CASSLGGPNQPQHF.